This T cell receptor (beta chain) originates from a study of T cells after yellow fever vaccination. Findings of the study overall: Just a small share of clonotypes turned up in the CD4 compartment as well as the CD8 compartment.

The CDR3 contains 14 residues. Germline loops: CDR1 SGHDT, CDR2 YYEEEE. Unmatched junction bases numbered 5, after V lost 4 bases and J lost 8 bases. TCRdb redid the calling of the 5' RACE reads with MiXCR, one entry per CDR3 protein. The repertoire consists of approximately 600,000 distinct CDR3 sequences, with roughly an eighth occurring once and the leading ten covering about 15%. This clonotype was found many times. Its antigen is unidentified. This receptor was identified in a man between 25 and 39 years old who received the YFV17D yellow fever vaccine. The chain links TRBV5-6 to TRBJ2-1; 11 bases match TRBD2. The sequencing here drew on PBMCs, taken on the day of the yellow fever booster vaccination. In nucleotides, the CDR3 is TGTGCCAGCAGCCTAGCGGGAGGAGGCGATGAGCAGTTCTTC. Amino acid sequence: CASSLAGGGDEQFF.